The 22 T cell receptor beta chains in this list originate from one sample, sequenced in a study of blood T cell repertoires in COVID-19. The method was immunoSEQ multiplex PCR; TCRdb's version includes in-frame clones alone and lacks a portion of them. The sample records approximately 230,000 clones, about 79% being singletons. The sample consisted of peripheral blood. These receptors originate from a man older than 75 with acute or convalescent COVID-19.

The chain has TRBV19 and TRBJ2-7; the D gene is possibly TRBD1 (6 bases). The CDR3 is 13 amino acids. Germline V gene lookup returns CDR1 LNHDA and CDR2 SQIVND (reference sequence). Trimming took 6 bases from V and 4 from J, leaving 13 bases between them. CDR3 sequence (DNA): TGTGCCAGTAGATCACAGGGCGCGTACGAGCAGTACTTC. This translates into CASRSQGAYEQYF.

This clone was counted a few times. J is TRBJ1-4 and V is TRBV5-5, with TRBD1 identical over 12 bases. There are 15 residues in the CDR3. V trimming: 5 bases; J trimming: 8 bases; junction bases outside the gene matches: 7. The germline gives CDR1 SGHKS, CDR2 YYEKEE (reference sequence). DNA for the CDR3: TGTGCCAGCAGTTACCGGGACAGGGGGCAAGAAAAACTGTTTTTT. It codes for CASSYRDRGQEKLFF.

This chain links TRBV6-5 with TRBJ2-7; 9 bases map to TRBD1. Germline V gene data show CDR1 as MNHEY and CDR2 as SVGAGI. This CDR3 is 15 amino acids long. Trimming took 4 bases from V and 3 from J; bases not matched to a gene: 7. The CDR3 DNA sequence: TGTGCCAGCAGTTCTGCCGGGACAGGGAACTACGAGCAGTACTTC. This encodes CASSSAGTGNYEQYF.

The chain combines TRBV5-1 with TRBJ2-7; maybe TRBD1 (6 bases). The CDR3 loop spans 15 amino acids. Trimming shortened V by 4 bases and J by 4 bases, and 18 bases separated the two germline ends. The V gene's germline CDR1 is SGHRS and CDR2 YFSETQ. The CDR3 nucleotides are TGCGCCAGCAGCACGGGACAATCAAGGGGTTACGAGCAGTACTTC. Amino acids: CASSTGQSRGYEQYF. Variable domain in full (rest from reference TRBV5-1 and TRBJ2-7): KAGVTQTPRYLIKTRGQQVTLSCSPISGHRSVSWYQQTPGQGLQFLFEYFSETQRNKGNFPGRFSGRQFSNSRSEMNVSTLELGDSALYLCASSTGQSRGYEQYFGPGTRLTVT.

The CDR3 DNA reads TGTGCCAGCACTATCGGGGGGGCACAGTTTAGCAATCAGCCCCAGCATTTT. The encoded protein is CASTIGGAQFSNQPQHF. V and J are TRBV28 and TRBJ1-5; weak D call: TRBD1 (6 bases). Deletions cut 7 bases from V and 0 bases from J, with 19 bases between. This CDR3 contains 17 residues. Germline V gene lookup returns CDR1 MDHEN and CDR2 SYDVKM. Drawing the rest from reference TRBV28 and TRBJ1-5, the complete variable domain is DVKVTQSSRYLVKRTGEKVFLECVQDMDHENMFWYRQDPGLGLRLIYFSYDVKMKEKGDIPEGYSVSREKKERFSLILESASTNQTSMYLCASTIGGAQFSNQPQHFGDGTRLSIL.

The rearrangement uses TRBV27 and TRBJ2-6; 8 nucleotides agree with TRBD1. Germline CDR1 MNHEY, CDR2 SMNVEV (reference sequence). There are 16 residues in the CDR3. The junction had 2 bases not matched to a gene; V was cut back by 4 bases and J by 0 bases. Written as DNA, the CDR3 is TGTGCCAGCAGTTCCAGGGGGCACTCTGGGGCCAACGTCCTGACTTTC. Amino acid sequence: CASSSRGHSGANVLTF.

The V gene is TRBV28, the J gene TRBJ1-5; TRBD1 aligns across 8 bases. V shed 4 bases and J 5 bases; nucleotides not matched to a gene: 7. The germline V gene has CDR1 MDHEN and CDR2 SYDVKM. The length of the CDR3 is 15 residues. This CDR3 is CASSSGGQGHQPQHF. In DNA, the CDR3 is TGTGCCAGCAGTTCCGGAGGACAGGGACATCAGCCCCAGCATTTT.

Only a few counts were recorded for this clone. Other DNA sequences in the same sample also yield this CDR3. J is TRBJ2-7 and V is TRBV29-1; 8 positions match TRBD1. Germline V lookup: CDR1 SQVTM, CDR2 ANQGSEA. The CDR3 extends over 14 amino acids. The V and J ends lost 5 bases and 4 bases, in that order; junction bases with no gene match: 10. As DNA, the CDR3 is TGCAGCGTTACTACAGGGGGAAGGACATACGAGCAGTACTTC. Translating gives CSVTTGGRTYEQYF.

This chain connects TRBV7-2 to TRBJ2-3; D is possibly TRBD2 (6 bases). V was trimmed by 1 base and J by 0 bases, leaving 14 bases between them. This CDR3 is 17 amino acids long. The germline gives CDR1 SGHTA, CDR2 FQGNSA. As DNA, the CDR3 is TGTGCCAGCAGCTTAGGGGCCGGCGGGGTTAGCACAGATACGCAGTATTTT. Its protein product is CASSLGAGGVSTDTQYF.

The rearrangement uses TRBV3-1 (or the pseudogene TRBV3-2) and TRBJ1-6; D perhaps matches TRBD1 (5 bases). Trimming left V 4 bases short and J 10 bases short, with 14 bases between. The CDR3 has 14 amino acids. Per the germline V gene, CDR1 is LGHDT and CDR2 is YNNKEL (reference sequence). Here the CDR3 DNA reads TGTGCCAGCAGCCCCCGACACGGGGGATCACCCCTCCACTTT. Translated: CASSPRHGGSPLHF.

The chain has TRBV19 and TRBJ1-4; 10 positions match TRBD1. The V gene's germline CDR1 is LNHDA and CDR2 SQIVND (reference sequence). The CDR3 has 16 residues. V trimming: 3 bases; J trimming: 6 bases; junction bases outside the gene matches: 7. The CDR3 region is CASSIGGGTGDEKLFF. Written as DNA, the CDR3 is TGTGCCAGTAGTATCGGCGGCGGGACAGGGGATGAAAAACTGTTTTTT.

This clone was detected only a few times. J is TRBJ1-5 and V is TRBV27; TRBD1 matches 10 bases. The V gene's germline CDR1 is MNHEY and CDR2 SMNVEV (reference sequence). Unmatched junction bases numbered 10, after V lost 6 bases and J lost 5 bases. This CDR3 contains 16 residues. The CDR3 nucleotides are TGTGCCAGCAGCCGAAAGGACAGGGGGTCGTATCAGCCCCAGCATTTT. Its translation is CASSRKDRGSYQPQHF.

CDR3 amino acids: CASSTHLPSELPTNEKLFF. In DNA form, the CDR3 reads TGCGCCAGCAGCACCCACCTACCCTCCGAGCTCCCAACTAATGAAAAACTGTTTTTT. V usage is TRBV5-1 and J usage is TRBJ1-4, with D unresolved. Germline values: CDR1 SGHRS, CDR2 YFSETQ. Trimming removed 4 bases at V and 0 bases at J, with 22 bases between. The CDR3 is made up of 19 amino acids.

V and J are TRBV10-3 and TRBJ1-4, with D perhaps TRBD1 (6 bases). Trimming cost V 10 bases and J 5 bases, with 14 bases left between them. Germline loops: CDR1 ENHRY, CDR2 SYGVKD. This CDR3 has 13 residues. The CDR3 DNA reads TGTGCCACCCACCGGGACAACAATGAAAAACTGTTTTTT. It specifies CATHRDNNEKLFF.

The CDR3 protein is CASSQRTGDNSPLHF. In DNA, the CDR3 is TGTGCCAGCAGCCAAAGGACAGGGGATAATTCACCCCTCCACTTT. The gene calls are TRBV5-4 and TRBJ1-6, with 9 bases identical to TRBD1. With V trimmed by 4 bases and J by 5 bases, 4 bases remained unmatched. CDR1 and CDR2 from the germline V gene are SGHNT and YYREEE (reference sequence). CDR3 length equals 15 residues.

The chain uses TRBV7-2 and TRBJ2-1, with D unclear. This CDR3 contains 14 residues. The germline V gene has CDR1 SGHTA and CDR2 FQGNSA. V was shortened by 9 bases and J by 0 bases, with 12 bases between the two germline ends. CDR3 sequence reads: CASESSPSYNEQFF. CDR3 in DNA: TGTGCCAGTGAAAGTAGTCCCTCCTACAATGAGCAGTTCTTC.

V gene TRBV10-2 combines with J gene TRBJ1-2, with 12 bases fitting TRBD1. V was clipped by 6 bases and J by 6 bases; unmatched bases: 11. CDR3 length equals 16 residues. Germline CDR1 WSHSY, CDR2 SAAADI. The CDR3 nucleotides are TGCGCCAGCAGACAAAGGGGACAGGGGGCGCCGAATGGCTACACCTTC. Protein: CASRQRGQGAPNGYTF.

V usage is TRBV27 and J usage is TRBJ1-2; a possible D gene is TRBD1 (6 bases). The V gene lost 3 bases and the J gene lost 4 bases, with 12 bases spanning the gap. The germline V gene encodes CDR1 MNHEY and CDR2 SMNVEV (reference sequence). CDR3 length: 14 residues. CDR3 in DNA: TGTGCCAGCAGTTTCGGCAGGGGTGGCTATGGCTACACCTTC. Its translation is CASSFGRGGYGYTF.

The CDR3 bases are TGTGCCTGGACAGGGACTAAAGAGACCCAGTACTTC. This codes for CAWTGTKETQYF. V and J are TRBV30 and TRBJ2-5, with 7 nucleotides matching TRBD2. This CDR3 region has 12 residues. J gave up 3 bases and V 4 bases, and 2 bases lay outside the gene matches. Per germline, CDR1 GTSNPN and CDR2 SVGIG (reference sequence).

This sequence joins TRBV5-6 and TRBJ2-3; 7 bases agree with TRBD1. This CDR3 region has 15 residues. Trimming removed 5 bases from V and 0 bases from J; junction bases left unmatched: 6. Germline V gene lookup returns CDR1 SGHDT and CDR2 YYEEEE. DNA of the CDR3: TGTGCCAGCAGAACCGGGACAGTGAGCACAGATACGCAGTATTTT. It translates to CASRTGTVSTDTQYF.

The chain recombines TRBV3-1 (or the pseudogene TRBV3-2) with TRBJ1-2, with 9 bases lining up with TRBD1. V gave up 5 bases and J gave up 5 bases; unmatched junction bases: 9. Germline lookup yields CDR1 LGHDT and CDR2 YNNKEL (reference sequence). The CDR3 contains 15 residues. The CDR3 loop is CASSTRTGDRYGYTF. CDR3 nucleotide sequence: TGTGCCAGCAGCACTAGGACAGGGGACCGGTATGGCTACACCTTC.

The CDR3 is CASHSDISYEQYF. DNA for the CDR3: TGTGCCAGCCATTCGGACATTTCCTACGAGCAGTACTTC. The chain uses TRBV28 and TRBJ2-7; D might be TRBD1 (5 bases). The length of the CDR3 is 13 residues. Trimming pared 8 bases from V and 1 base from J, leaving 12 bases between. CDR1 is MDHEN, CDR2 SYDVKM, per germline.